This TCR beta chain was sequenced during a study of shared clonotypes between healthy human individuals. Findings and caveats of the study: Sequencing depth was expected to affect clonotype sharing among donors. Clonotypes which were not shared had lower generation probabilities than clonotypes that all four donors shared.

As to this clone: The antigen is not known. The sample has other DNA sequences that encode this CDR3 too.

At the deep level, the assay was run. Original data processing: Filtering differed for immunoSEQ, which gave only junction sequences without quality scores. TCRdb keeps only in-frame clones here, not all; method: immunoSEQ multiplex PCR. Clone size and V and J calls were adopted from that table, with D and trimming inferred from the DNA. The sample shows approximately 1.5 million clones, approximately 98.5% of them seen only once. The specimen was naive CD4+ T cells sorted from blood. Specified subset: CD45RA+ positively selected. This TCR was recovered from a man aged 25 to 40 in good health.

DNA for the CDR3: TGTGCCAGCAGCTCAAGAACTAGCGGGAGCTTGACCGGGGAGCTGTTTTTT. Its protein is CASSSRTSGSLTGELFF. The gene calls are TRBV9 and TRBJ2-2; TRBD2 matches at 11 bases. Germline CDR1 SGDLS, CDR2 YYNGEE. V lost 4 bases, J lost 5 bases, and 10 bases stayed unmatched. This CDR3 comprises 17 residues.